This T cell receptor (beta chain) originates from a study of blood T cell repertoires in COVID-19. Sequencing used immunoSEQ multiplex PCR; TCRdb keeps in-frame clones, though not all of them. The sample records around 300,000 clones, 75% to 90% being singletons. The CDR3 is 16 amino acids. The germline V gene encodes CDR1 MNHEY and CDR2 SMNVEV (reference sequence). V was trimmed by 0 bases and J by 4 bases, leaving 15 bases between them. The specimen was peripheral blood. The sequence was collected from a man aged 18 to 30 with active or convalescent COVID-19. V is TRBV27 and J is TRBJ1-1, with a weak D call TRBD1 (5 bases). The CDR3 nucleotides are TGTGCCAGCAGTTTATCAGGGTCAGGGTATAGCACTGAAGCTTTCTTT. The encoded protein is CASSLSGSGYSTEAFF.